A single sample is the source of the 15 T cell receptor beta chains below, sequenced in a study of T cells in Graves' hyperthyroidism and ophthalmopathy. Template material for amplifying TCR beta CDR3 regions consisted of RNA transcripts. With the HTBI primer set, the TCR CDR3 went through a first round of RT-PCR. TCRdb called the multiplex PCR reads again in MiXCR, with one record for every CDR3 protein. The top ten hold 25% to 30% of the sample, which has over 350,000 distinct CDR3 sequences, more than 12% seen once. Sequencing used blood. These receptors all stem from a man aged 45-65 years with Graves' ophthalmopathy.

The genes are TRBV4-2 and TRBJ2-7; 14 bases are a match to TRBD2. This CDR3 has 20 residues. Looked up from germline, CDR1 is LGHNA and CDR2 is YNFKEQ. V gave up 0 bases and J gave up 6 bases; unmatched junction bases: 16. CDR3 sequence: CASSQEIRGLAGASLGEQYF. The CDR3 nucleotides are TGTGCCAGCAGCCAAGAAATTAGGGGACTAGCGGGAGCATCTTTGGGCGAGCAGTACTTC.

This clonotype was found a few times. The J gene is TRBJ2-3, the V gene TRBV5-1, with TRBD1 as a possible D gene (8 bases). Germline V gene sequence: CDR1 SGHRS, CDR2 YFSETQ. Trimming removed 7 bases at V and 3 bases at J, with 15 bases between. The CDR3 is 14 amino acids. CDR3 sequence: CASDEQGGTDTQYF. In nucleotides, the CDR3 is TGCGCCAGCGACGAACAGGGGGGGACAGATACGCAGTATTTT.

This clonotype was recorded at least ten times. V is TRBV5-1 and J is TRBJ2-3; no clear D gene. Germline V gives CDR1 SGHRS, CDR2 YFSETQ. Trimming took 3 bases from V and 6 from J, leaving 8 bases between them. The CDR3 has 12 amino acids. CDR3 coding DNA: TGCGCCAGCAGCTCCCTCGGGGATACGCAGTATTTT. Protein: CASSSLGDTQYF.

This clonotype was found many times. This chain connects TRBV30 to TRBJ2-3; 11 bases align to TRBD2. Germline CDR1 and CDR2: GTSNPN and SVGIG (reference sequence). The CDR3 contains 15 residues. Trimming cost V 0 bases and J 6 bases; bases outside gene matches: 5. The CDR3 reads CAWSVRLAGRDTQYF. The CDR3 DNA follows: TGTGCCTGGAGTGTACGACTAGCGGGACGGGATACGCAGTATTTT. Drawing the rest from reference TRBV30 and TRBJ2-3, the complete variable domain is SQTIHQWPATLVQPVGSPLSLECTVEGTSNPNLYWYRQAAGRGLQLLFYSVGIGQISSEVPQNLSASRPQDRQFILSSKKLLLSDSGFYLCAWSVRLAGRDTQYFGPGTRLTVL.

Concerning this clonotype itself: One base away lies a much larger clone, so this may be a sequencing read error. V usage is TRBV12-3 or TRBV12-4 and J usage is TRBJ2-7, with a tentative D call TRBD2 (6 bases). V dropped 1 base and J dropped 5 bases, with 12 bases sitting between them. This CDR3 region has 14 residues. The CDR3 DNA reads as TGTGCCAGCAGTTTAGGTTACGGGGGACACGAGCAGTACTTC. The encoded protein is CASSLGYGGHEQYF.

This clonotype showed up just a few times. The CDR3 DNA sequence: TGTGCCAGCAGTTTAGTAAACCCCTACAATGAGCAGTTCTTC. Its translation is CASSLVNPYNEQFF. V usage is TRBV27 and J usage is TRBJ2-1; no clear D gene. From germline, CDR1 is MNHEY and CDR2 SMNVEV (reference sequence). V lost 2 bases and J 2 bases, leaving 7 bases between the germline ends. There are 14 residues in the CDR3.

The V call is TRBV19, the J call TRBJ2-2; D may be TRBD1 (5 bases). The CDR3 consists of 14 residues. V was trimmed by 6 bases and J by 0 bases, leaving 8 bases between them. Germline V lookup: CDR1 LNHDA, CDR2 SQIVND (reference sequence). The CDR3 sequence: CASRTVANTGELFF. In DNA, the CDR3 is TGTGCCAGTAGGACAGTAGCGAACACCGGGGAGCTGTTTTTT.

This clonotype was counted ten times or more. The CDR3: CASKPRGADNYGYTF. The CDR3 DNA sequence: TGTGCCAGCAAGCCGAGAGGGGCCGATAACTATGGCTACACCTTC. The V and J genes are TRBV2 and TRBJ1-2; tentative D call: TRBD1 (5 bases). The germline CDR1 and CDR2 sequences are SNHLY and FYNNEI. Trimming removed 7 bases at V and 1 base at J, with 16 bases between. This CDR3 has 15 amino acids.

This clonotype was detected only a few times. The chain combines TRBV7-9 with TRBJ2-4, with 15 bases that match TRBD2. V shed 3 bases and J 0 bases; nucleotides not matched to a gene: 3. CDR1 is SEHNR, CDR2 FQNEAQ, per germline (reference sequence). This CDR3 has 18 residues. The CDR3 loop reads CASSFGLAGGPAKNIQYF. For the CDR3, the DNA is TGTGCCAGCAGCTTTGGACTAGCGGGAGGGCCAGCCAAAAACATTCAGTACTTC. Using reference TRBV7-9 and TRBJ2-4 for the parts outside the CDR3, the full variable domain is DTGVSQNPRHKITKRGQNVTFRCDPISEHNRLYWYRQTLGQGPEFLTYFQNEAQLEKSRLLSDRFSAERPKGSFSTLEIQRTEQGDSAMYLCASSFGLAGGPAKNIQYFGAGTRLSVL.

V is TRBV5-4 and J is TRBJ2-5, with a tentative D call TRBD1 (5 bases). V dropped 5 bases and J dropped 6 bases, with 14 bases sitting between them. Germline V gene sequence: CDR1 SGHNT, CDR2 YYREEE (reference sequence). This CDR3 is built from 13 residues. DNA of the CDR3: TGTGCCAGCAGGATGGACACAGAACAGACCCAGTACTTC. It translates to CASRMDTEQTQYF.

In its sample, this clonotype was seen a few times. This rearrangement joins TRBV13 to TRBJ2-6, with D possibly TRBD2 on 5 matching bases. Germline values: CDR1 PRHDT, CDR2 FYEKMQ (reference sequence). V lost 5 bases to trimming and J lost 4 bases, with 18 bases between them. The CDR3 sequence is 17 residues long. The CDR3 region is CASSPALVRTGANVLTF. The DNA for the CDR3 is TGTGCCAGCAGCCCGGCACTAGTTCGTACCGGGGCCAACGTCCTGACTTTC. The whole variable domain, remainder taken from reference TRBV13 and TRBJ2-6, is AAGVIQSPRHLIKEKRETATLKCYPIPRHDTVYWYQQGPGQDPQFLISFYEKMQSDKGSIPDRFSAQQFSDYHSELNMSSLELGDSALYFCASSPALVRTGANVLTFGAGSRLTVL.

In the case of this clonotype: The CDR3 ends on some other residue instead of the conserved phenylalanine or tryptophan, so this is likely a read error. The rearrangement joins TRBV10-3 to TRBJ1-6, with D hard to call. Germline V CDR1 and CDR2: ENHRY, SYGVKD. Trimming took 8 bases from V and 7 from J, leaving 15 bases between them. The CDR3 sequence is 14 residues long. CDR3 DNA: TGTGCCATCCGACGAGAATGGAAAAATTCACCCCTCCACCTT. The encoded protein is CAIRREWKNSPLHL.

This clonotype was observed a few times. The chain links TRBV5-1 to TRBJ2-7, with D tentatively TRBD2 (6 bases). The V gene lost 4 bases and the J gene lost 6 bases, with 11 bases spanning the gap. In germline, CDR1 is SGHRS, CDR2 YFSETQ. This CDR3 has 12 amino acids. The DNA of the CDR3 is TGCGCCAGCAGCCATGGGGGGACCGAGCAGTACTTC. Residues: CASSHGGTEQYF.

Many counts were recorded for this clonotype. V and J are TRBV2 and TRBJ2-3; D is unclear. CDR1 is SNHLY and CDR2 is FYNNEI in the germline V gene. Trimming took off 0 bases at V and 0 bases at J, with 10 bases between the two ends. There are 16 residues in the CDR3. CDR3 DNA sequence: TGTGCCAGCAGTGAAGCAGGCGGCTCTAGCACAGATACGCAGTATTTT. Protein: CASSEAGGSSTDTQYF.

This clonotype was detected many times. The chain recombines TRBV12-3 or TRBV12-4 with TRBJ2-1; a weak D match, TRBD2 (5 bases). V dropped 6 bases and J dropped 9 bases, with 12 bases sitting between them. This CDR3 has 12 amino acids. The CDR3 spells CASSSSYSEQFF. The CDR3 nucleotides read TGTGCCAGCAGCTCTAGCTATAGTGAGCAGTTCTTC.